The rows below give T cell receptor beta chains drawn from one sample of a study of Tregs in tolerant kidney transplant recipients. Method: immunoSEQ multiplex PCR; TCRdb's copy keeps in-frame clones and lacks some. The table includes about 15,000 clones, around half detected once. Antigens for these TCRs are unknown. Sequences were derived from CD4+ T cells from blood cultured with allogeneic cells, sampled before the transplant. These receptors came from a human patient who received a combined kidney and bone marrow transplant. Both conserved end residues are part of each CDR3. D genes are given only for firm matches. Clone size, where shown, is once, few, many, or a class for clones that have expanded.

V gene: TRBV4-2; J gene: TRBJ2-1; CDR3 length: 19; clone size: -; D gene: TRBD1; CDR3 protein: CASSQASLPTGSSYNEQFF; CDR3 DNA: TGTGCCAGCAGCCAAGCATCCCTCCCGACAGGGAGCTCCTACAATGAGCAGTTCTTC
V gene: TRBV10-3; J gene: TRBJ1-6; CDR3 length: 13; clone size: -; D gene: -; CDR3 protein: CAVLGTPVEPLHF; CDR3 DNA: TGTGCCGTCCTCGGGACACCCGTCGAGCCCCTCCACTTT
V gene: TRBV11-2; J gene: TRBJ2-1; CDR3 length: 14; clone size: few; D gene: TRBD2; CDR3 protein: CASSLSSGNNEQFF; CDR3 DNA: TGTGCCAGCAGCTTATCTAGCGGGAACAATGAGCAGTTCTTC
V gene: TRBV29-1; J gene: TRBJ2-7; CDR3 length: 15; clone size: -; D gene: TRBD2; CDR3 protein: CSVGGTSGSDDEQYF; CDR3 DNA: TGCAGCGTTGGAGGGACTAGCGGGAGCGACGACGAGCAGTACTTC
V gene: TRBV14; J gene: TRBJ1-2; CDR3 length: 13; clone size: -; D gene: -; CDR3 protein: CASSRRQSYGYTF; CDR3 DNA: TGTGCCAGCAGCCGCCGACAGTCCTATGGCTACACCTTC
V gene: TRBV11-2; J gene: TRBJ1-1; CDR3 length: 15; clone size: -; D gene: -; CDR3 protein: CASSLGRTILGEAFF; CDR3 DNA: TGTGCCAGCAGCTTAGGGAGGACCATCTTGGGGGAAGCTTTCTTT
V gene: TRBV2; J gene: TRBJ2-3; CDR3 length: 15; clone size: -; D gene: -; CDR3 protein: CASSDQGTATDTQYF; CDR3 DNA: TGTGCCAGCAGTGATCAGGGCACGGCAACAGATACGCAGTATTTT
V gene: TRBV27; J gene: TRBJ1-2; CDR3 length: 16; clone size: medium-sized; D gene: TRBD1; CDR3 protein: CASSEVGVTGSGGYTF; CDR3 DNA: TGTGCCAGCAGTGAAGTGGGGGTGACAGGGTCGGGAGGCTACACCTTC
V gene: TRBV9; J gene: TRBJ1-2; CDR3 length: 13; clone size: once; D gene: -; CDR3 protein: CASSATGDYGYTF; CDR3 DNA: TGTGCCAGCAGCGCAACAGGAGACTATGGCTACACCTTC
V gene: TRBV11-2; J gene: TRBJ2-2; CDR3 length: 15; clone size: -; D gene: TRBD1; CDR3 protein: CASSVGDRATGELFF; CDR3 DNA: TGTGCCAGCAGCGTGGGGGACAGGGCCACCGGGGAGCTGTTTTTT
V gene: TRBV6-5; J gene: TRBJ2-7; CDR3 length: 14; clone size: -; D gene: -; CDR3 protein: CASNSRDSARVQYF; CDR3 DNA: TGTGCCAGCAACTCCCGGGACTCCGCACGGGTGCAGTACTTC
V gene: TRBV6-5; J gene: TRBJ1-2; CDR3 length: 14; clone size: -; D gene: TRBD1; CDR3 protein: CASSYDRVNYGYTF; CDR3 DNA: TGTGCCAGCAGTTACGACAGGGTCAACTATGGCTACACCTTC
V gene: TRBV7-7; J gene: TRBJ2-1; CDR3 length: 13; clone size: -; D gene: -; CDR3 protein: CASSTGTGGLQFF; CDR3 DNA: TGTGCCAGCAGCACCGGGACTGGTGGGTTGCAGTTCTTC
V gene: TRBV6-6; J gene: TRBJ2-2; CDR3 length: 14; clone size: few; D gene: TRBD1; CDR3 protein: CASNRRGRTGELFF; CDR3 DNA: TGTGCCAGCAACCGAAGGGGGCGCACCGGGGAGCTGTTTTTT
V gene: TRBV9; J gene: TRBJ2-3; CDR3 length: 14; clone size: -; D gene: -; CDR3 protein: CASSLAQSTDTQYF; CDR3 DNA: TGTGCCAGCAGCCTGGCCCAGAGCACAGATACGCAGTATTTT
V gene: TRBV11-3; J gene: TRBJ1-1; CDR3 length: 15; clone size: -; D gene: -; CDR3 protein: CASSLDQQVYTEAFF; CDR3 DNA: TGTGCCAGCAGCTTAGATCAACAGGTATACACTGAAGCTTTCTTT
V gene: TRBV5-1; J gene: TRBJ1-4; CDR3 length: 15; clone size: -; D gene: -; CDR3 protein: CASSLGGSTGEKLFF; CDR3 DNA: TGCGCCAGCAGCTTAGGAGGCAGTACCGGAGAAAAACTGTTTTTT
V gene: TRBV7-9; J gene: TRBJ2-6; CDR3 length: 15; clone size: -; D gene: -; CDR3 protein: CASSRTGSGANVLTF; CDR3 DNA: TGTGCCAGCAGCAGAACAGGTTCTGGGGCCAACGTCCTGACTTTC
V gene: TRBV7-2; J gene: TRBJ1-2; CDR3 length: 16; clone size: -; D gene: TRBD1; CDR3 protein: CASSIGQGQNNYGYTF; CDR3 DNA: TGTGCCAGCAGCATAGGACAGGGGCAAAATAACTATGGCTACACCTTC
V gene: TRBV7-3; J gene: TRBJ1-1; CDR3 length: 14; clone size: -; D gene: -; CDR3 protein: CASSPGRRGTEAFF; CDR3 DNA: TGTGCCAGCAGCCCCGGGAGGAGAGGCACTGAAGCTTTCTTT
V gene: TRBV7-9; J gene: TRBJ2-3; CDR3 length: 16; clone size: few; D gene: TRBD2; CDR3 protein: CASRRSPTSAADTQYF; CDR3 DNA: TGTGCCAGCAGGAGAAGTCCGACTAGCGCCGCAGATACGCAGTATTTT
V gene: TRBV5-4; J gene: TRBJ2-1; CDR3 length: 16; clone size: few; D gene: TRBD1; CDR3 protein: CASRPSGQGLYNEQFF; CDR3 DNA: TGTGCCAGCAGACCATCGGGACAGGGGCTCTACAATGAGCAGTTCTTC
V gene: TRBV7-9; J gene: TRBJ2-5; CDR3 length: 15; clone size: -; D gene: TRBD1; CDR3 protein: CASSLGTGGHETQYF; CDR3 DNA: TGTGCCAGCAGCTTGGGGACAGGGGGCCACGAGACCCAGTACTTC
V gene: TRBV12-5; J gene: TRBJ1-1; CDR3 length: 14; clone size: -; D gene: -; CDR3 protein: CASGLGTLNTEAFF; CDR3 DNA: TGTGCTAGTGGTTTGGGGACATTGAACACTGAAGCTTTCTTT
V gene: TRBV21-1; J gene: TRBJ1-2; CDR3 length: 15; clone size: few; D gene: -; CDR3 protein: CASSRYPGHTWGYTF; CDR3 DNA: TGTGCCAGCAGCAGATACCCGGGACATACATGGGGCTACACCTTC
V gene: TRBV7-6; J gene: TRBJ1-5; CDR3 length: 16; clone size: -; D gene: -; CDR3 protein: CASTLGAGGGGQPQHF; CDR3 DNA: TGTGCCAGCACGTTAGGAGCTGGGGGGGGCGGCCAGCCCCAGCATTTT
V gene: TRBV27; J gene: TRBJ1-6; CDR3 length: 17; clone size: few; D gene: TRBD1; CDR3 protein: CASSLKWQGDFRSPLHF; CDR3 DNA: TGTGCCAGCAGTTTAAAGTGGCAGGGGGATTTTCGGTCACCCCTCCACTTT
V gene: TRBV18; J gene: TRBJ2-2; CDR3 length: 15; clone size: -; D gene: TRBD1; CDR3 protein: CASSTNRGMTGELFF; CDR3 DNA: TGTGCCAGCTCAACTAACAGGGGAATGACCGGGGAGCTGTTTTTT